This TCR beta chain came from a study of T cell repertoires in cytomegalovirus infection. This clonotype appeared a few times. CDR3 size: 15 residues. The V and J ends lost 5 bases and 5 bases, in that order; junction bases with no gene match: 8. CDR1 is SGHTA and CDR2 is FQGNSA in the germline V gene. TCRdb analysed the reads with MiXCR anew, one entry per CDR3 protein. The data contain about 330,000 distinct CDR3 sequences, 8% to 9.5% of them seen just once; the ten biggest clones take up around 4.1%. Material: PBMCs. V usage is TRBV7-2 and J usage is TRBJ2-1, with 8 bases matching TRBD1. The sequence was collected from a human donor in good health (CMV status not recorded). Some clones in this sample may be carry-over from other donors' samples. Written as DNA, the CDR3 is TGTGCCAGCAGCCAATCCGGGACAGGTCACAATGAGCAGTTCTTC. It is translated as CASSQSGTGHNEQFF.